This passage covers 12 T cell receptor beta chains from one sample sequenced in a study of T cell changes during pregnancy in multiple sclerosis (dated by TCRdb to between 2018 and 2021). Library preparation used the immunoSEQ multiplex PCR assay. The source is immuneACCESS, and TCRdb retained only in-frame sequences with V and J called. Part of the clones is not carried over; for the studies checked, unresolved V genes explain less than half of this, and the remainder is unexplained. The sample profile shows about 29,000 clones; around nine tenths of them were found once. Jointly, the top ten make up around 7% of the sample. The sample here was CD8+ T cells from peripheral blood mononuclear cells, taken after pregnancy. All receptors come from a female donor with multiple sclerosis, enrolled in a pregnancy study.

The chain joins TRBV4-1 to TRBJ2-7; 8 bases map to TRBD2. This CDR3 is 17 amino acids long. J lost 5 bases, V lost 0 bases, and 12 bases had no gene match. Germline loops: CDR1 MGHRA, CDR2 YSYEKL. CDR3 residues: CASSQEGSGGPRNEQYF. CDR3 bases: TGCGCCAGCAGCCAAGAGGGGTCGGGAGGGCCACGTAACGAGCAGTACTTC.

The chain links TRBV30 to TRBJ1-4; D possibly corresponds to TRBD1 (6 bases). The CDR3 contains 13 residues. Germline loops: CDR1 GTSNPN, CDR2 SVGIG (reference sequence). V lost 5 bases, J lost 8 bases, and 15 bases lay in between. CDR3 DNA sequence: TGTGCCTGGGGGGGCCCCGGGGCCGAAAAACTGTTTTTT. It encodes CAWGGPGAEKLFF.

V gene TRBV6-6 combines with J gene TRBJ2-7, with D maybe TRBD1 (5 bases). Germline-derived CDR1 and CDR2 are MNHNY and SVGAGI (reference sequence). The CDR3 length is 14 residues. Trimming removed 5 bases from V and 1 base from J, with 12 bases in between. The CDR3 DNA is TGTGCCAGCAGTCCCCTAGGGGAATCCTACGAGCAGTACTTC. This encodes CASSPLGESYEQYF.

This clone was counted a few times. This rearrangement joins TRBV7-9 to TRBJ2-7, with 8 nucleotides matching TRBD2. Losses at the gene ends were 5 bases for V and 4 bases for J; bases not matched to a gene: 13. This CDR3 has 16 residues. Germline V CDR1 and CDR2: SEHNR, FQNEAQ (reference sequence). The CDR3 loop is CASSPAGGSGRYEQYF. The CDR3 DNA is TGTGCCAGCAGCCCCGCCGGAGGAAGCGGGAGATACGAGCAGTACTTC.

This chain links TRBV5-6 with TRBJ2-5; D gene uncertain. Germline V gene data show CDR1 as SGHDT and CDR2 as YYEEEE. V lost 0 bases, J lost 5 bases, and 14 bases lay in between. The CDR3 length is 15 residues. The CDR3 loop reads CASSLDPSRLETQYF. CDR3 in DNA: TGTGCCAGCAGCTTGGACCCCTCTAGATTGGAGACCCAGTACTTC. Drawing the rest from reference TRBV5-6 and TRBJ2-5, the complete variable domain is DAGVTQSPTHLIKTRGQQVTLRCSPKSGHDTVSWYQQALGQGPQFIFQYYEEEERQRGNFPDRFSGHQFPNYSSELNVNALLLGDSALYLCASSLDPSRLETQYFGPGTRLLVL.

The chain recombines TRBV5-5 with TRBJ2-2, with D maybe TRBD2 (5 bases). The germline V gene encodes CDR1 SGHKS and CDR2 YYEKEE (reference sequence). V lost 3 bases and J 10 bases, leaving 13 bases between the germline ends. The CDR3 consists of 13 residues. The CDR3 region is CASSSPSGEELFF. In DNA, the CDR3 is TGTGCCAGCAGCTCACCTTCCGGGGAGGAGCTGTTTTTT.

CDR3 sequence: CASSPFAGQGDTISGNTIYF. The CDR3 coding sequence is TGTGCCAGCTCACCATTCGCCGGACAGGGGGATACTATCTCTGGAAACACCATATATTTT. The chain carries TRBV18 and TRBJ1-3; 10 bases fit TRBD1. This CDR3 spans 20 amino acids. Germline lookup yields CDR1 KGHSH and CDR2 LQKENI. After removal of 2 bases from V and 0 bases from J, the junction contained 13 bases not matched to a gene.

This chain uses TRBV9 with TRBJ1-1; D is unresolved. The germline CDR1 and CDR2 sequences are SGDLS and YYNGEE. CDR3 length: 14 residues. Trimming removed 0 bases at V and 2 bases at J, with 8 bases between. The CDR3 spells CASSVEQINTEAFF. For the CDR3, the DNA is TGTGCCAGCAGCGTAGAACAGATAAACACTGAAGCTTTCTTT.

In its sample, this clone was seen once. The chain employs TRBV6-1 and TRBJ2-1, with a possible D match to TRBD2 (6 bases). Trimming took 2 bases from V and 9 from J, leaving 14 bases between them. CDR1 and CDR2 from the germline V gene are MNHNS and SASEGT. This CDR3 region has 14 residues. The CDR3 here is CASSEISGNREQFF. As DNA, the CDR3 is TGTGCCAGCAGTGAAATTAGCGGCAATCGTGAGCAGTTCTTC.

The chain carries TRBV5-3 and TRBJ2-1, with 15 bases aligning to TRBD2. TRBV5-3 is flagged as an ORF with uncertain function. The CDR3 has 19 residues. V gave up 4 bases and J gave up 0 bases; unmatched junction bases: 8. The CDR3 DNA reads TGTGCCAGAAGCCAGGGGACTAGCGGGAGGACTCGCTCCTACAATGAGCAGTTCTTC. Its translation: CARSQGTSGRTRSYNEQFF.

This rearrangement joins TRBV6-4 to TRBJ1-1; 9 bases align to TRBD1. The trim removed 8 bases at V and 2 bases at J, leaving 3 bases unmatched. The CDR3 runs 13 residues. The germline V gene has CDR1 MRHNA and CDR2 SNTAGT. In DNA, the CDR3 is TGTGCCAGCCGGGACAGGGAAAACACTGAAGCTTTCTTT. Its protein is CASRDRENTEAFF.

The chain links TRBV30 to TRBJ2-4, with D possibly TRBD1 on 5 matching bases. This CDR3 comprises 15 residues. Trimming took off 0 bases at V and 0 bases at J, with 9 bases between the two ends. Germline V gene lookup returns CDR1 GTSNPN and CDR2 SVGIG (reference sequence). CDR3 region: CAWSVRTLAKNIQYF. The CDR3 nucleotides are TGTGCCTGGAGTGTAAGGACACTAGCCAAAAACATTCAGTACTTC.